The 6 T cell receptor beta chains below were found in one sample sequenced in a study of CD8 T cells in ankylosing spondylitis. One entry per CDR3 protein, called by TCRdb with MiXCR from the 5' RACE reads. The sample holds 250,000 to 400,000 distinct CDR3 sequences, around 10% seen once. Sequencing used blood, either unsorted or a sorted T cell fraction (not recorded which). The source is a female donor with ankylosing spondylitis or in good health (not recorded which).

The chain recombines TRBV20-1 with TRBJ2-2, with a weak D call TRBD2 (7 bases). Trimming pared 6 bases from V and 2 bases from J, leaving 22 bases between. Germline CDR1 reads DFQATT; CDR2 reads SNEGSKA (reference sequence). This CDR3 has 17 residues. This chain's CDR3 is CSAPGNGGRANTGELFF. The CDR3 DNA reads TGCAGTGCCCCGGGGAACGGGGGGCGAGCAAACACCGGGGAGCTGTTTTTT.

Concerning this clonotype: Possible read error: a much larger clone is one base away. The CDR3 coding sequence is TGTGCCAGCAGTTTATGGGCCGGTAGAGATGAGCAGTTCTTC. Its protein product is CASSLWAGRDEQFF. The chain joins TRBV28 to TRBJ2-1, with no clear D. Germline CDR1 MDHEN, CDR2 SYDVKM. This CDR3 contains 14 residues. V shed 0 bases and J shed 8 bases, with 11 bases lying between them.

This clonotype was observed many times. This sequence joins TRBV20-1 and TRBJ1-6, with a tentative D call TRBD1 (5 bases). V was shortened by 6 bases and J by 7 bases, with 7 bases between the two germline ends. The CDR3 spans 11 residues. Germline loops: CDR1 DFQATT, CDR2 SNEGSKA (reference sequence). The CDR3 reads CSAGPNSPLHF. CDR3 in DNA: TGCAGTGCGGGGCCCAATTCACCCCTCCACTTT.

This clonotype was counted ten times or more. The rearrangement links TRBV24-1 to TRBJ2-1; D remains unclear. V was trimmed by 5 bases and J by 4 bases, leaving 8 bases between them. Germline V gene lookup returns CDR1 KGHDR and CDR2 SFDVKD. The CDR3 is made up of 13 amino acids. CDR3 sequence (DNA): TGTGCCACCAGTGCCCCAGGATACAATGAGCAGTTCTTC. Amino acids: CATSAPGYNEQFF.

At least ten counts were recorded for this clonotype. The rearrangement uses TRBV4-3 and TRBJ2-1, with no clear D. The V gene's germline CDR1 is LGHNA and CDR2 YSLEER. This CDR3 has 13 amino acids. Trimming took off 0 bases at V and 7 bases at J, with 7 bases between the two ends. CDR3 DNA sequence: TGCGCCAGCAGCCAAGAATTTGGAAATGAGCAGTTCTTC. Translation: CASSQEFGNEQFF.

This clonotype appeared a few times. The chain recombines TRBV18 with TRBJ1-2; a possible D gene is TRBD1 (5 bases). The V end lost 4 bases, the J end lost 4 bases, and 19 bases lay between the germline ends. Germline assignment: CDR1 KGHSH and CDR2 LQKENI. The CDR3 loop spans 16 amino acids. In nucleotides, the CDR3 is TGTGCCAGCTCACACGCGAACACAGGCAGCATCTATGGCTACACCTTC. Protein product: CASSHANTGSIYGYTF.